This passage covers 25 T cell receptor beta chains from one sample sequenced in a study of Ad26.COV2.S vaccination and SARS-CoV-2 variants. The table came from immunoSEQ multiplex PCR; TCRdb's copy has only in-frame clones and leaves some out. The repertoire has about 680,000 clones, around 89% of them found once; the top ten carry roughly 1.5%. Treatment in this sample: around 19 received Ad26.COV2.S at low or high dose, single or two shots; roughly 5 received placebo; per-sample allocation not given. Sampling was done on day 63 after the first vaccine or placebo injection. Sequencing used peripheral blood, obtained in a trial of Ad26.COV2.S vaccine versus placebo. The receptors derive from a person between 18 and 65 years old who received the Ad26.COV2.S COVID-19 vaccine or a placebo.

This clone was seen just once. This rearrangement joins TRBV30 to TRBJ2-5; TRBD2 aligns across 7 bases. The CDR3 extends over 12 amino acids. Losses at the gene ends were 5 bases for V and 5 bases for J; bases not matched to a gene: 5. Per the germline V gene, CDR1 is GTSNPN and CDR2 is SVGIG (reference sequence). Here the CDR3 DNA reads TGTGCCTGGGGGGGGGTGTCGGAGACCCAGTACTTC. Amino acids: CAWGGVSETQYF.

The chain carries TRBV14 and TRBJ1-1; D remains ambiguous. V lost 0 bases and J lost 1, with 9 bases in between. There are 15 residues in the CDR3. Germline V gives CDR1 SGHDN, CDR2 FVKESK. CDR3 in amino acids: CASSQDRPPNTEAFF. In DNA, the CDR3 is TGTGCCAGCAGCCAAGACCGGCCTCCGAACACTGAAGCTTTCTTT.

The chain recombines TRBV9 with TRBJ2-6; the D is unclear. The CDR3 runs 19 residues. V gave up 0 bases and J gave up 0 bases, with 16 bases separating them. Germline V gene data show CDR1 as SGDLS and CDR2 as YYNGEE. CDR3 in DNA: TGTGCCAGCAGCGTAGATATCGGCCGGGTATACTCTGGGGCCAACGTCCTGACTTTC. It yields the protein CASSVDIGRVYSGANVLTF.

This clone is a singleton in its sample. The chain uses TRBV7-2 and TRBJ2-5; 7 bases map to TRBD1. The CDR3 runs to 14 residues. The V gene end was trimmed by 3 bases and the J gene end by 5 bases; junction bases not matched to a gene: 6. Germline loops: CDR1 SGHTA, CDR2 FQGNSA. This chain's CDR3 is CASSFLGGRETQYF. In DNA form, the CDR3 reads TGTGCCAGCAGCTTTTTAGGGGGCCGGGAGACCCAGTACTTC.

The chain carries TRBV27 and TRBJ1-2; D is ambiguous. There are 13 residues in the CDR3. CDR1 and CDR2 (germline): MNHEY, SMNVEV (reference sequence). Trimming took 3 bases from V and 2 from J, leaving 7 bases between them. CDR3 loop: CASSFAGNYGYTF. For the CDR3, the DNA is TGTGCCAGCAGTTTTGCCGGGAACTATGGCTACACCTTC.

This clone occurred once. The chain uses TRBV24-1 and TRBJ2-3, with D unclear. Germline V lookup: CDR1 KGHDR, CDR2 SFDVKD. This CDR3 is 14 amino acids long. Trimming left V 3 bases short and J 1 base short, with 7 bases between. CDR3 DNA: TGTGCCACCAGTGATGCCAGACGCACAGATACGCAGTATTTT. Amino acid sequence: CATSDARRTDTQYF.

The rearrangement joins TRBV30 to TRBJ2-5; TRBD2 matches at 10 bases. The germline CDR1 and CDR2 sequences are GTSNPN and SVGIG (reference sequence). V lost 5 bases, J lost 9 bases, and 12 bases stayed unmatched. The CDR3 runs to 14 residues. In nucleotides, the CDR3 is TGTGCCTGGTCCGGGACTAGCGCCCGGGGGGCCCAGTACTTC. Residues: CAWSGTSARGAQYF.

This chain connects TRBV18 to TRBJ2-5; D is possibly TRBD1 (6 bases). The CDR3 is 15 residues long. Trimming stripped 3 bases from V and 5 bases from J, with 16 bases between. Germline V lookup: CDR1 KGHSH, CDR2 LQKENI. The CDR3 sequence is CASSPDRQVVETQYF. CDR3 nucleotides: TGTGCCAGCTCACCGGACCGACAGGTGGTTGAGACCCAGTACTTC.

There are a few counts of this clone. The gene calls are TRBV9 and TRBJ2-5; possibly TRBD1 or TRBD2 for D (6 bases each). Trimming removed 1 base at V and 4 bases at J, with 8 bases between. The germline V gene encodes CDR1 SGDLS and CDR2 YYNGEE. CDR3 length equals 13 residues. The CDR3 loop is CASSVKGGETQYF. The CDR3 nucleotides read TGTGCCAGCAGCGTAAAGGGGGGAGAGACCCAGTACTTC.

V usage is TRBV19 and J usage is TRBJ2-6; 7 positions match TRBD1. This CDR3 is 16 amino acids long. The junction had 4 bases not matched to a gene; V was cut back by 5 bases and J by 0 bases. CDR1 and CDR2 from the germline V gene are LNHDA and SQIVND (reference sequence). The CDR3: CASSERQGSGANVLTF. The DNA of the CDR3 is TGTGCCAGTAGTGAGAGACAGGGCTCTGGGGCCAACGTCCTGACTTTC.

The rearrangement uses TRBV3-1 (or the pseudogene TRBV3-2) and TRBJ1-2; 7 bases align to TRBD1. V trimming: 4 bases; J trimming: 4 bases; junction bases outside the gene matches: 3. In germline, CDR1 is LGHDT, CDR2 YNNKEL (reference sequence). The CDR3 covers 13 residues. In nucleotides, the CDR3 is TGTGCCAGCAGCCCGACAGGGATCTATGGCTACACCTTC. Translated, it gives CASSPTGIYGYTF.

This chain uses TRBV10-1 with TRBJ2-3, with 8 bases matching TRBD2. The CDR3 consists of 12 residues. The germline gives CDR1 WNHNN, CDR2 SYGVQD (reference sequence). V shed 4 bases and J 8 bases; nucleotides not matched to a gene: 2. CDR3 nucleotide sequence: TGCGCCAGCAGTGTGACTAGCGTTACGCAGTATTTT. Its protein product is CASSVTSVTQYF.

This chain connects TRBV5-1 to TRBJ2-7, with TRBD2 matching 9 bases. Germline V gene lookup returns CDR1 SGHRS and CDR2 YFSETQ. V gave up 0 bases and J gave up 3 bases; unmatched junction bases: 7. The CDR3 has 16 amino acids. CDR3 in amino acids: CASSLGDSGGYYEQYF. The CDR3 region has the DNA TGCGCCAGCAGCTTGGGAGATAGCGGGGGATACTACGAGCAGTACTTC.

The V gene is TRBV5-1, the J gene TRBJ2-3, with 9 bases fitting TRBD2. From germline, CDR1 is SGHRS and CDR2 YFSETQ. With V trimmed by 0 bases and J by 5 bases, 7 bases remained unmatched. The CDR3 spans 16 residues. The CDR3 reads CASSLEGGGAGDTQYF. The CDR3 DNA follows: TGCGCCAGCAGCTTGGAGGGCGGGGGGGCCGGAGATACGCAGTATTTT.

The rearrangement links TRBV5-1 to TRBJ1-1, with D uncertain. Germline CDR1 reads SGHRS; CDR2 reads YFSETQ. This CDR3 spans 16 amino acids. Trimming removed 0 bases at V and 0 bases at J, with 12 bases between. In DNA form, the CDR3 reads TGCGCCAGCAGCTTGGGCCCGACGGAATTGAACACTGAAGCTTTCTTT. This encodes CASSLGPTELNTEAFF.

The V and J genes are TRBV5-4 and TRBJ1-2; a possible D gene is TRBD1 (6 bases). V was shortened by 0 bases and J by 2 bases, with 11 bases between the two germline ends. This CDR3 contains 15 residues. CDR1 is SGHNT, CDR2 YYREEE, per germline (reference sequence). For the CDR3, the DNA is TGTGCCAGCAGCTTGGGCAATGGACAGAACTATGGCTACACCTTC. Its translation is CASSLGNGQNYGYTF.

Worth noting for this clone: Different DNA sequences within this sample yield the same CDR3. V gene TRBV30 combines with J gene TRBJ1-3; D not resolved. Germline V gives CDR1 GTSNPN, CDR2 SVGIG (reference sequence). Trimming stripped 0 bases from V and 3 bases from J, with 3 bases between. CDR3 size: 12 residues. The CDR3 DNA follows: TGTGCCTGGAGTGTAAGTGGAAACACCATATATTTT. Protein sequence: CAWSVSGNTIYF.

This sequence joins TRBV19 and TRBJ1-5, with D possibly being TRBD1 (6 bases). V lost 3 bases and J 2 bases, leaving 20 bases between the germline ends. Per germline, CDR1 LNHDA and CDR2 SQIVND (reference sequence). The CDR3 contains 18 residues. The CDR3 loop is CASSIVAGDLGGNQPQHF. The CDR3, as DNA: TGTGCCAGTAGTATTGTTGCAGGGGACTTGGGAGGCAATCAGCCCCAGCATTTT.

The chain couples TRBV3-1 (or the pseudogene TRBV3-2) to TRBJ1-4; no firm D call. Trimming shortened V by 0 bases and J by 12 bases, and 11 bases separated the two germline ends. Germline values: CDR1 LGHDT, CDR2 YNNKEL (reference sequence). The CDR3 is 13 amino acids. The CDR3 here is CASSQDLVRQLFF. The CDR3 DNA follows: TGTGCCAGCAGCCAAGATCTAGTCAGGCAACTGTTTTTT.

CDR3 in amino acids: CASSPNIGGLNTEAFF. CDR3 bases: TGTGCCAGCAGCCCGAATATAGGGGGCCTGAACACTGAAGCTTTCTTT. The rearrangement joins TRBV7-2 to TRBJ1-1; 7 bases align to TRBD1. V was clipped by 5 bases and J by 0 bases; unmatched bases: 9. The CDR3 has 16 amino acids. Germline loops: CDR1 SGHTA, CDR2 FQGNSA.

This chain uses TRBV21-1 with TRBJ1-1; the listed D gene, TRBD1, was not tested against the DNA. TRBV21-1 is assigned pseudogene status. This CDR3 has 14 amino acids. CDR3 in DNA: TGTGCCAGCAGCAAAGGACATGTGAACACTGAAGCTTTCTTT. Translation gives CASSKGHVNTEAFF.

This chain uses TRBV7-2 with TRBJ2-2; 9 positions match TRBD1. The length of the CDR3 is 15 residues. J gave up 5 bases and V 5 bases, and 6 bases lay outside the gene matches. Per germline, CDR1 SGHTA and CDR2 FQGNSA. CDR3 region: CASSRTGARTGELFF. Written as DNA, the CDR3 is TGTGCCAGCAGCCGGACAGGGGCGAGGACCGGGGAGCTGTTTTTT.

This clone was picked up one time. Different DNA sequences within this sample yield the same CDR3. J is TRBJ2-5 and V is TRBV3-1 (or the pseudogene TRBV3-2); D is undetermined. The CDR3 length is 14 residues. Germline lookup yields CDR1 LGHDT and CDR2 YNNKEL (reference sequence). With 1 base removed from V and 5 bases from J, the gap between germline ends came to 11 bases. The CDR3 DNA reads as TGTGCCAGCAGCCAAGCAGGTGGCCGGGAGACCCAGTACTTC. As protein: CASSQAGGRETQYF.

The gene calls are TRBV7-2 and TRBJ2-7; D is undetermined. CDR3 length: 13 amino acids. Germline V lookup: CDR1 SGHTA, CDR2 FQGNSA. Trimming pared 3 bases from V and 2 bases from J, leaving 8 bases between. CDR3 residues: CASSFGVPYEQYF. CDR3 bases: TGTGCCAGCAGCTTTGGGGTCCCCTACGAGCAGTACTTC.

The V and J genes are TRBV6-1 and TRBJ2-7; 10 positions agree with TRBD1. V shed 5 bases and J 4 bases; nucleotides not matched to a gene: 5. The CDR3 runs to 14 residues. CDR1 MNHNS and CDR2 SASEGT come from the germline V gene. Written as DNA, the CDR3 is TGTGCCAGCAGTAGGGGACAGGGGAAATACGAGCAGTACTTC. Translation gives CASSRGQGKYEQYF.